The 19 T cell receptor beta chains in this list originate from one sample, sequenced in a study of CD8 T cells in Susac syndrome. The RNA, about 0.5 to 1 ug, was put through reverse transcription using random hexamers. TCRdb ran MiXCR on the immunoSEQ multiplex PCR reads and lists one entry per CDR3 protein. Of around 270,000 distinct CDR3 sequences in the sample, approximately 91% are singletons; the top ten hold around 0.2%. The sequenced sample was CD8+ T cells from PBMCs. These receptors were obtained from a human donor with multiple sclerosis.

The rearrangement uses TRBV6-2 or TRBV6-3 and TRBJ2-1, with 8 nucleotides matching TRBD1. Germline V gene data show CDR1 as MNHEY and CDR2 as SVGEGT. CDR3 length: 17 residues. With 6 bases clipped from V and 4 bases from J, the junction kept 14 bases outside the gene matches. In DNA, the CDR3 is TGTGCCAGCAGACTGGGGTTACCGGGACAGGAATACAATGAGCAGTTCTTC. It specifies CASRLGLPGQEYNEQFF.

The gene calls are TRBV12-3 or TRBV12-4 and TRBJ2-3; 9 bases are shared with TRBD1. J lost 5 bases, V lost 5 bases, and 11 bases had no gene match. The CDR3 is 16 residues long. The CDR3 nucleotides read TGTGCCAGCAGTCCCCCCCGGGACAGGGCTCAAGATACGCAGTATTTT. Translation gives CASSPPRDRAQDTQYF.

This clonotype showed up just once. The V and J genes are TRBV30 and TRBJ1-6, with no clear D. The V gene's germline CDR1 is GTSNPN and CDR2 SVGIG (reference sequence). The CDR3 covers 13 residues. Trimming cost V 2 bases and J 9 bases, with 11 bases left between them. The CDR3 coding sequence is TGTGCCTGGAGTCCCGGGGTTGGTTCACCCCTCCACTTT. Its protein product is CAWSPGVGSPLHF.

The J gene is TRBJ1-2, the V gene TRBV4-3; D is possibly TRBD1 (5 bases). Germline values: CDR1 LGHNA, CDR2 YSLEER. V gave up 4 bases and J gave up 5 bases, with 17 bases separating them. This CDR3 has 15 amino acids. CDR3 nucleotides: TGCGCCAGCAGCCGGGACTTCCCCCCCCATTATGGCTACACCTTC. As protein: CASSRDFPPHYGYTF.

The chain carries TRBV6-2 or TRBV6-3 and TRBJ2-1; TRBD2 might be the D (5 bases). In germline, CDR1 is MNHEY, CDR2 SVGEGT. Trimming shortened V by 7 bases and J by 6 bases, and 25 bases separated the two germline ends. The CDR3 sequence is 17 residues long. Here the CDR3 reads CASISTSDSPPPNEQFF. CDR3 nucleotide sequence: TGTGCCAGCATATCCACTTCGGACTCGCCCCCCCCCAATGAGCAGTTCTTC.

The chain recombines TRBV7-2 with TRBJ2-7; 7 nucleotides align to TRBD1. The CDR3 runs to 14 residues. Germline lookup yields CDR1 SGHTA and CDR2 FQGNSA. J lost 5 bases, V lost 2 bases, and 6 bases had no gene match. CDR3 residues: CASSLISTGHEQYF. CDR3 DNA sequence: TGTGCCAGCAGCTTAATTTCGACAGGGCACGAGCAGTACTTC.

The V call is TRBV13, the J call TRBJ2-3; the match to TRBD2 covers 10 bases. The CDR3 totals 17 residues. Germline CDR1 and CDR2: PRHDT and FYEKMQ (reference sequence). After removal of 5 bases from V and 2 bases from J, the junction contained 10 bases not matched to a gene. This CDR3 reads CASSPRILAGTTDTQYF. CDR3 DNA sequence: TGTGCCAGCAGCCCCAGAATACTAGCGGGGACCACAGATACGCAGTATTTT.

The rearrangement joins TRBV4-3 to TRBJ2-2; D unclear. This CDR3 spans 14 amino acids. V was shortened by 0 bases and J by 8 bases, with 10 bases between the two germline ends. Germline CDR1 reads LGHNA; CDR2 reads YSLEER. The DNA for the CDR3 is TGCGCCAGCAGCCAAGATTCGCCAGCTGGGGAGCTGTTTTTT. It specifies CASSQDSPAGELFF.

CDR3 in amino acids: CASSYSKGYEQYF. The CDR3 nucleotides are TGTGCCAGCAGTTACTCGAAAGGCTACGAGCAGTACTTC. The V gene is TRBV6-2 or TRBV6-3, the J gene TRBJ2-7; D unresolved. Per the germline V gene, CDR1 is MNHEY and CDR2 is SVGEGT. The CDR3 is 13 amino acids. The V end was cut by 0 bases, the J end by 3 bases, with 6 bases between.

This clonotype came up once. CDR3 sequence: CASTTTSSYEQYF. The CDR3 nucleotides read TGTGCCAGCACTACGACTAGCTCCTACGAGCAGTACTTC. This rearrangement joins TRBV7-9 to TRBJ2-7; possibly TRBD2 for D (6 bases). The CDR3 extends over 13 amino acids. Trimming took off 7 bases at V and 0 bases at J, with 10 bases between the two ends. The germline CDR1 and CDR2 sequences are SEHNR and FQNEAQ (reference sequence).

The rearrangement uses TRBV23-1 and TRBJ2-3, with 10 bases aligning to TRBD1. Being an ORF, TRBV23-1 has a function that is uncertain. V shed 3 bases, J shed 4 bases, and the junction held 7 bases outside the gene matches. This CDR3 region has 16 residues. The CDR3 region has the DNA TGCGCCAGCAGTCACCGGACAGGGGGGTTCGCAGATACGCAGTATTTT. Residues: CASSHRTGGFADTQYF.

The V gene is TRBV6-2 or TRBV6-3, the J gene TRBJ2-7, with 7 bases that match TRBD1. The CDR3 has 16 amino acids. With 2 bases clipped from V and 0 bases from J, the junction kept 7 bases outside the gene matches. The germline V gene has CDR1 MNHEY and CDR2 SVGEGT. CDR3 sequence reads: CASSYLDRAISYEQYF. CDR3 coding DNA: TGTGCCAGCAGTTACCTCGACAGGGCAATCTCCTACGAGCAGTACTTC.

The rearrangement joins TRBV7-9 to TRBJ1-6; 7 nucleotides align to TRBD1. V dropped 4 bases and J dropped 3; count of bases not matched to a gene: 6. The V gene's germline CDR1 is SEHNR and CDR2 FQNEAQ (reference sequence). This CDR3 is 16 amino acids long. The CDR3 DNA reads TGTGCCAGCAGCTCCCGGGGGACAGACTATAATTCACCCCTCCACTTT. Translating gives CASSSRGTDYNSPLHF.

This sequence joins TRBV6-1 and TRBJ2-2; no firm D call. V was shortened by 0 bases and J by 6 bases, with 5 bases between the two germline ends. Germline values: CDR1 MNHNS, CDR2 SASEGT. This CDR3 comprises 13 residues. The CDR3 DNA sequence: TGTGCCAGCAGTGAAGCGGAAGCCGGGGAGCTGTTTTTT. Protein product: CASSEAEAGELFF.

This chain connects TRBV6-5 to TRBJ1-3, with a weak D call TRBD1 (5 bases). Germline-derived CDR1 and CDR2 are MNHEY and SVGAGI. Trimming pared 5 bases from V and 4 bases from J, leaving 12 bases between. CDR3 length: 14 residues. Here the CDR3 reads CASSKGHEGNTIYF. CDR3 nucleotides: TGTGCCAGCAGTAAAGGACATGAAGGAAACACCATATATTTT.

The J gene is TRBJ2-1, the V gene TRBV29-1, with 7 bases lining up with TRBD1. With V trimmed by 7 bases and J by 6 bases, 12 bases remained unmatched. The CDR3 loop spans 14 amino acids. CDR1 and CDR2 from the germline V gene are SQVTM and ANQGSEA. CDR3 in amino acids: CSAEGQGVGNEQFF. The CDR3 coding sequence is TGCAGCGCCGAGGGGCAGGGGGTGGGCAATGAGCAGTTCTTC.

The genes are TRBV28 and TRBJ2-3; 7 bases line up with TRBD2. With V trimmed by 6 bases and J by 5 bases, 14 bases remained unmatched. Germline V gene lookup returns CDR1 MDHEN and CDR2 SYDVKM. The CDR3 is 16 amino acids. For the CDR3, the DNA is TGTGCCAGCAGCCCGGGGTGGACTAGAAAGGGAGATACGCAGTATTTT. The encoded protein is CASSPGWTRKGDTQYF.

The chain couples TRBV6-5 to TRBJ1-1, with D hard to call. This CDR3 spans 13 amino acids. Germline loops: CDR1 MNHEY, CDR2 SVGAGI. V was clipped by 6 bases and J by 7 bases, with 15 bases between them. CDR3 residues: CASSLRGGSEAFF. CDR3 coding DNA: TGTGCCAGCAGCCTAAGAGGTGGTAGTGAAGCTTTCTTT.

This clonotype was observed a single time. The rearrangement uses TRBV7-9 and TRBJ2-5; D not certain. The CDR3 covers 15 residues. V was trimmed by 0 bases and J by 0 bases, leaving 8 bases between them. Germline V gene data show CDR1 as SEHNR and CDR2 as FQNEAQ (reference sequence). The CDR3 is CASSLAAGNQETQYF. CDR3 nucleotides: TGTGCCAGCAGCTTAGCTGCCGGCAACCAAGAGACCCAGTACTTC.